This passage covers 4 T cell receptor beta chains from one sample sequenced in a study of cytomegalovirus exposure and HLA in healthy donors. Primers: 60 Vbeta forward and 13 Jbeta reverse. Libraries were prepared by immunoSEQ multiplex PCR; TCRdb keeps only in-frame clonotypes and omits some of them. The sample lists about 270,000 clones; just over 85% were seen once. Source material: PBMCs. These receptors all come from a middle-aged man in good health and CMV-seropositive.

The V gene is TRBV5-1, the J gene TRBJ2-5, with 7 bases matching TRBD2. V shed 1 base, J shed 4 bases, and the junction held 4 bases outside the gene matches. Germline CDR1 reads SGHRS; CDR2 reads YFSETQ. The CDR3 length is 14 residues. CDR3 loop: CASSLRLAGETQYF. The CDR3 DNA sequence: TGCGCCAGCAGCTTGAGACTAGCTGGAGAGACCCAGTACTTC.

The chain is built from TRBV18 and TRBJ1-2; perhaps TRBD1 as D (6 bases). The ends were cut back, 3 bases at V and 8 bases at J, with 13 bases in the middle. The CDR3 has 13 residues. Germline V gene data show CDR1 as KGHSH and CDR2 as LQKENI. CDR3 region: CASSPTTGGGYTF. CDR3 bases: TGTGCCAGCTCACCGACGACAGGAGGCGGCTACACCTTC. Filled out from reference TRBV18 and TRBJ1-2, the complete variable domain reads NAGVMQNPRHLVRRRGQEARLRCSPMKGHSHVYWYRQLPEEGLKFMVYLQKENIIDESGMPKERFSAEFPKEGPSILRIQQVVRGDSAAYFCASSPTTGGGYTFGSGTRLTVV.

The V and J genes are TRBV19 and TRBJ2-1; D may be TRBD2 (6 bases). Trimming left V 2 bases short and J 4 bases short, with 15 bases between. This CDR3 region has 16 residues. Germline-derived CDR1 and CDR2 are LNHDA and SQIVND (reference sequence). CDR3 sequence: CASSIKGGTLYNEQFF. CDR3 sequence (DNA): TGTGCCAGTAGTATAAAGGGCGGGACCTTGTACAATGAGCAGTTCTTC. Complete variable domain (other parts from reference TRBV19 and TRBJ2-1): DGGITQSPKYLFRKEGQNVTLSCEQNLNHDAMYWYRQDPGQGLRLIYYSQIVNDFQKGDIAEGYSVSREKKESFPLTVTSAQKNPTAFYLCASSIKGGTLYNEQFFGPGTRLTVL.

Concerning this clone: Other nucleotide sequences from this sample produce the same CDR3. The V gene is TRBV29-1, the J gene TRBJ1-2; D may be TRBD1 (5 bases). Germline lookup yields CDR1 SQVTM and CDR2 ANQGSEA. Trimming removed 3 bases at V and 3 bases at J, with 8 bases between. The CDR3 extends over 12 amino acids. CDR3 nucleotide sequence: TGCAGCGTTGAGCAGGGCTACTATGGCTACACCTTC. This sequence encodes CSVEQGYYGYTF.